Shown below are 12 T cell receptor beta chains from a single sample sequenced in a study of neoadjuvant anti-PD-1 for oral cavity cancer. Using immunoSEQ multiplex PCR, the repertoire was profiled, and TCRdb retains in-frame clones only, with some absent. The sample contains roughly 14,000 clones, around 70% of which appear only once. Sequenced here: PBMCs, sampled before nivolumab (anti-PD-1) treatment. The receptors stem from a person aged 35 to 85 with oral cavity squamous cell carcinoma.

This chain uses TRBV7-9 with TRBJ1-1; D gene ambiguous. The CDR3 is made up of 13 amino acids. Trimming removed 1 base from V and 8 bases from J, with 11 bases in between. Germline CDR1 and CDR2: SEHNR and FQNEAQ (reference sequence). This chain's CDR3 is CASSLVQRGEAFF. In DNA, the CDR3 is TGTGCCAGCAGCTTAGTACAGCGGGGAGAAGCTTTCTTT.

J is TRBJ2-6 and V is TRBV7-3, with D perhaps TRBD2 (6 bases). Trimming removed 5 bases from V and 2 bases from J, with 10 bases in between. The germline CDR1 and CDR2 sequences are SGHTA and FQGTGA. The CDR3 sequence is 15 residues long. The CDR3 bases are TGTGCCAGCAGCCAGACTAGAACTGGGGCCAACGTCCTGACTTTC. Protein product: CASSQTRTGANVLTF.

CDR3 nucleotides: TGTGCCAGCAGCGTTTTTTCAACTAATGAAAAACTGTTTTTT. Translated: CASSVFSTNEKLFF. J is TRBJ1-4 and V is TRBV9; no definite D call. The CDR3 is 14 residues long. The germline gives CDR1 SGDLS, CDR2 YYNGEE. V was clipped by 2 bases and J by 0 bases, with 5 bases between them.

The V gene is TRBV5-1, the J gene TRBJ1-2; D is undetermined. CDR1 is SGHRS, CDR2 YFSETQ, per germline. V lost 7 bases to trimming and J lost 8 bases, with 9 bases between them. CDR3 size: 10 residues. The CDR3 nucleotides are TGCGCCAGCGGGCAGTGGGGCTACACCTTC. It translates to CASGQWGYTF.

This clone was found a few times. CDR3 sequence reads: CSDRSGSSYNEQFF. CDR3 nucleotides: TGCAGCGACCGAAGCGGGAGCTCCTACAATGAGCAGTTCTTC. The chain employs TRBV29-1 and TRBJ2-1; 8 bases are a match to TRBD2. The CDR3 is 14 residues long. Germline V gene sequence: CDR1 SQVTM, CDR2 ANQGSEA. Unmatched junction bases numbered 5, after V lost 7 bases and J lost 0 bases.

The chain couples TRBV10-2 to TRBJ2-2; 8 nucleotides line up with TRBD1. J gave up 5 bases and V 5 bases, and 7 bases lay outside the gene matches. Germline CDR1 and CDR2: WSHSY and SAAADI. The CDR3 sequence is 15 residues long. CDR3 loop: CASSTTGQATGELFF. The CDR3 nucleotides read TGCGCCAGCAGTACAACGGGACAGGCGACCGGGGAGCTGTTTTTT.

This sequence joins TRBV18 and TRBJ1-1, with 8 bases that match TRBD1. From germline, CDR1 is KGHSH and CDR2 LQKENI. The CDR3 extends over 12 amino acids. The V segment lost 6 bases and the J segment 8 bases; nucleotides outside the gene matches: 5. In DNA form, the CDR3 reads TGTGCCAGCTCCGGGACAGGTTTAGAAGCTTTCTTT. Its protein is CASSGTGLEAFF.

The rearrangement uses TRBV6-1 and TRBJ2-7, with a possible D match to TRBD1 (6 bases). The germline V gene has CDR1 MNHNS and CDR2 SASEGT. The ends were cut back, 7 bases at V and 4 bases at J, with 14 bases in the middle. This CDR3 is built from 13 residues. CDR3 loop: CASTYRVGYEQYF. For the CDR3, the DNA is TGTGCCAGCACTTACAGGGTAGGGTACGAGCAGTACTTC.

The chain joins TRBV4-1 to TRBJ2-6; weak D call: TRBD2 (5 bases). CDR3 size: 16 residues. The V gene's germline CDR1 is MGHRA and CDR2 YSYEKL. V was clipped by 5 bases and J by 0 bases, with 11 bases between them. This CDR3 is CASSFGRDSGANVLTF. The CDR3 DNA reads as TGCGCCAGCAGCTTCGGACGGGACTCTGGGGCCAACGTCCTGACTTTC.

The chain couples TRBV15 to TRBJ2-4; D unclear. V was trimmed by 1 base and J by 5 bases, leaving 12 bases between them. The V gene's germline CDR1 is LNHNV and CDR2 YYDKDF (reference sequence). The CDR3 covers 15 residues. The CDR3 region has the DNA TGTGCCACCAGCAGAGTGCTCTTCGGAGAAAACATTCAGTACTTC. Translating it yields CATSRVLFGENIQYF.

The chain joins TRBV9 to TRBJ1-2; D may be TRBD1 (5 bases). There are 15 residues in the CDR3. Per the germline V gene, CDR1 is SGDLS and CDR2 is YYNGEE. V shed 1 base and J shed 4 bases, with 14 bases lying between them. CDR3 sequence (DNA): TGTGCCAGCAGCGTACCCCAGGGCAAAGTCTATGGCTACACCTTC. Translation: CASSVPQGKVYGYTF.

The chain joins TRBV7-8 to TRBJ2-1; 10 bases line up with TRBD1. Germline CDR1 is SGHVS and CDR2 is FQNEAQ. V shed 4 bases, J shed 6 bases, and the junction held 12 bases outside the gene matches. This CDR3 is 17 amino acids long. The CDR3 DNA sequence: TGTGCCAGCAGCTCGCCCGGAGACAGGGGGCTCGGCAATGAGCAGTTCTTC. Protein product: CASSSPGDRGLGNEQFF.